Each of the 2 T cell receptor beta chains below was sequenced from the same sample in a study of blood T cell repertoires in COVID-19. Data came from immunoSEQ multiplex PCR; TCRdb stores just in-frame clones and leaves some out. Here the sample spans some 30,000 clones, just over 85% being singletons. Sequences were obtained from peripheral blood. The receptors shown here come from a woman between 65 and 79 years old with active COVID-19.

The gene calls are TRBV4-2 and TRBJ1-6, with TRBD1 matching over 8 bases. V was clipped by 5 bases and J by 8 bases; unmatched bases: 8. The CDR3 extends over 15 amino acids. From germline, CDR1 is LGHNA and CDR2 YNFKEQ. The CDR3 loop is CASSVGTGNYSPLHF. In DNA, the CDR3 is TGTGCCAGCAGCGTCGGGACAGGAAACTATTCACCCCTCCACTTT.

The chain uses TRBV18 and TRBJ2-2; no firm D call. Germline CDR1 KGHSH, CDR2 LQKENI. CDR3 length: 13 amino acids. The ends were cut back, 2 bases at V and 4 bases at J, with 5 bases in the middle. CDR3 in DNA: TGTGCCAGCTCACCATCGGGCACCGGGGAGCTGTTTTTT. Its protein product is CASSPSGTGELFF.